This T cell receptor (beta chain) originates from a study of cytomegalovirus exposure and HLA in healthy donors. Profiled with immunoSEQ multiplex PCR; TCRdb holds only in-frame clones, not every one. Among fewer than 150,000 clones listed, about 91% were seen once. V shed 0 bases and J shed 8 bases, with 10 bases lying between them. This CDR3 is 13 amino acids long. CDR1 is SGHTA, CDR2 FQGNSA, per germline. On this clone itself: The antigen remains unidentified.

Whole-study findings and limits: First-cohort TCR clusters were later found to tend to co-occur in the 120 or so validation repertoires.

The clonotype comes from a woman aged 18-29 years in good health and CMV-seropositive. The source material was PBMCs. This chain connects TRBV7-2 to TRBJ1-2; D gene unclear. CDR3 residues: CASSLAREGGYTF. CDR3 nucleotides: TGTGCCAGCAGCTTAGCGCGGGAAGGAGGCTACACCTTC.